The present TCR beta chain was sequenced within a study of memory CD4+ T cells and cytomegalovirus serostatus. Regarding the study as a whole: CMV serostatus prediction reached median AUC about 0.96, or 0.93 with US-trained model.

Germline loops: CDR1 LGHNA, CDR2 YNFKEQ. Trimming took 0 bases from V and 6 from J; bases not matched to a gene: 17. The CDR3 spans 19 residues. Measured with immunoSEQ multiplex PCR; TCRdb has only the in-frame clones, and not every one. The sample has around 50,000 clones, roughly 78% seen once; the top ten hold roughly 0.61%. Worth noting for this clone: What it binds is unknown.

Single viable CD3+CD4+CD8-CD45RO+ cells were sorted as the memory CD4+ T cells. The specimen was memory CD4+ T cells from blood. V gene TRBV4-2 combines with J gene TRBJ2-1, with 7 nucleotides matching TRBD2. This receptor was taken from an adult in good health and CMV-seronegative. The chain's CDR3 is CASSQDTRLGGRVFNEQFF. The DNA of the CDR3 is TGTGCCAGCAGCCAAGATACCCGGCTCGGCGGGAGAGTTTTCAATGAGCAGTTCTTC.